These 21 T cell receptor beta chains share one sample of origin, sequenced in a study of blood T cell repertoires in COVID-19 (dated by TCRdb to the early 2020s). The library was produced with the immunoSEQ multiplex PCR assay. TCRdb took this table from immuneACCESS and kept in-frame rearrangements with V and J called. Such tables lack part of the clones; where checked against another copy, unresolved V genes explain under half of the gap, and the rest is unexplained. This sample holds about 74,000 clones; around 88% were observed only once. Of the sample, 1.5% to 2.5% is held by the ten largest clones. The material sequenced was peripheral blood. The receptors here all came from a woman of 80 years or more with active or convalescent COVID-19.

The rearrangement links TRBV7-6 to TRBJ1-2, with D possibly being TRBD1 (5 bases). This CDR3 comprises 15 residues. Germline V gene data show CDR1 as SGHVS and CDR2 as FNYEAQ. V was shortened by 4 bases and J by 8 bases, with 20 bases between the two germline ends. The CDR3 bases are TGTGCCAGCAGCTCCTCCCAAGGGGCAGTAGGGGGCTACACCTTC. Protein: CASSSSQGAVGGYTF.

V gene TRBV19 combines with J gene TRBJ1-2; no firm D call. V was trimmed by 6 bases and J by 8 bases, leaving 16 bases between them. The CDR3 contains 13 residues. Per the germline V gene, CDR1 is LNHDA and CDR2 is SQIVND (reference sequence). The CDR3 DNA reads TGTGCCAGTAGAATTTACAGTCTGCCGGGCTACACCTTC. Translation: CASRIYSLPGYTF.

The gene calls are TRBV19 and TRBJ2-7; 7 nucleotides match TRBD2. The CDR3 contains 12 residues. Germline V lookup: CDR1 LNHDA, CDR2 SQIVND (reference sequence). With 3 bases clipped from V and 4 bases from J, the junction kept 0 bases outside the gene matches. In DNA, the CDR3 is TGTGCCAGTAGTATGCGGGGGTACGAGCAGTACTTC. Translated: CASSMRGYEQYF.

The chain joins TRBV18 to TRBJ2-5, with a tentative D call TRBD1 (5 bases). Deletions cut 2 bases from V and 0 bases from J, with 7 bases between. The CDR3 sequence is 14 residues long. Germline V gives CDR1 KGHSH, CDR2 LQKENI. The chain's CDR3 is CASSPGRDQETQYF. The CDR3 region has the DNA TGTGCCAGCTCACCAGGCAGGGACCAAGAGACCCAGTACTTC.

The J gene is TRBJ1-1, the V gene TRBV3-1 (or the pseudogene TRBV3-2); D remains ambiguous. The V gene lost 3 bases and the J gene lost 10 bases, with 9 bases spanning the gap. The length of the CDR3 is 11 residues. The germline CDR1 and CDR2 sequences are LGHDT and YNNKEL (reference sequence). CDR3 sequence reads: CASSHAGGAFF. The CDR3 nucleotides are TGTGCCAGCAGCCACGCGGGCGGAGCTTTCTTT.

This chain uses TRBV29-1 with TRBJ1-2; 8 bases map to TRBD1. CDR3 length: 13 amino acids. The trim removed 4 bases at V and 4 bases at J, leaving 5 bases unmatched. In germline, CDR1 is SQVTM, CDR2 ANQGSEA. Here the CDR3 reads CSVATGEPYGYTF. The CDR3 nucleotides read TGCAGCGTTGCGACAGGGGAGCCCTATGGCTACACCTTC.

The J gene is TRBJ2-3, the V gene TRBV7-2, with 11 bases lining up with TRBD2. This CDR3 comprises 18 residues. Germline values: CDR1 SGHTA, CDR2 FQGNSA. The V and J ends lost 3 bases and 0 bases, in that order; junction bases with no gene match: 8. Here the CDR3 reads CASSLGTSGGGSTDTQYF. For the CDR3, the DNA is TGTGCCAGCAGCTTGGGTACTAGCGGGGGTGGTAGCACAGATACGCAGTATTTT.

The rearrangement links TRBV19 to TRBJ1-6; TRBD1 matches 7 bases. Germline CDR1 is LNHDA and CDR2 is SQIVND (reference sequence). There are 13 residues in the CDR3. The V segment lost 10 bases and the J segment 7 bases; nucleotides outside the gene matches: 7. CDR3 bases: TGTGCCACTTCGACAGGGAGGAATTCACCCCTCCACTTT. This translates into CATSTGRNSPLHF.

This clone occurred once. The CDR3 nucleotides read TGCGCCAGCAGTTTCGGGACAGGCGGAAACACCATATATTTT. Its protein is CASSFGTGGNTIYF. This rearrangement joins TRBV5-1 to TRBJ1-3, with TRBD1 identical over 8 bases. V lost 5 bases, J lost 4 bases, and 5 bases stayed unmatched. CDR3 length: 14 amino acids. From germline, CDR1 is SGHRS and CDR2 YFSETQ.

This clone was picked up a small number of times. This chain uses TRBV7-2 with TRBJ1-2; unclear D gene. CDR3 size: 14 residues. V shed 3 bases and J shed 6 bases, with 14 bases lying between them. CDR1 and CDR2 from the germline V gene are SGHTA and FQGNSA. The CDR3, as DNA: TGTGCCAGCAGCTTTGGCGGCAGTTTGGATGGCTACACCTTC. Its protein product is CASSFGGSLDGYTF.

The rearrangement uses TRBV7-3 and TRBJ2-6, with 9 bases aligning to TRBD2. CDR3 length: 17 residues. The junction had 7 bases not matched to a gene; V was cut back by 4 bases and J by 3 bases. Germline CDR1 SGHTA, CDR2 FQGTGA. The CDR3 is CASSSSGMMDGANVLTF. CDR3 coding DNA: TGTGCCAGCAGCTCTAGCGGGATGATGGATGGGGCCAACGTCCTGACTTTC.

This chain joins TRBV7-9 and TRBJ2-2; D not resolved. CDR3 length: 13 amino acids. The V gene's germline CDR1 is SEHNR and CDR2 FQNEAQ (reference sequence). V was trimmed by 2 bases and J by 5 bases, leaving 6 bases between them. CDR3 sequence: CASSLLETGELFF. The CDR3 DNA reads TGTGCCAGCAGCTTATTGGAGACCGGGGAGCTGTTTTTT. The whole variable domain, filled in from reference TRBV7-9 and TRBJ2-2, reads DTGVSQNPRHKITKRGQNVTFRCDPISEHNRLYWYRQTLGQGPEFLTYFQNEAQLEKSRLLSDRFSAERPKGSFSTLEIQRTEQGDSAMYLCASSLLETGELFFGEGSRLTVL.

The chain uses TRBV4-3 and TRBJ2-2; 7 positions agree with TRBD1. The germline V gene has CDR1 LGHNA and CDR2 YSLEER. CDR3 length: 16 amino acids. Trimming took 1 base from V and 5 from J; bases not matched to a gene: 7. CDR3 amino acids: CASSQAHRGWTGELFF. The DNA of the CDR3 is TGCGCCAGCAGCCAAGCCCACAGGGGATGGACCGGGGAGCTGTTTTTT.

CDR3 protein: CASSLGTGRAREQYF. CDR3 sequence (DNA): TGCGCCAGCAGCTTGGGGACAGGACGAGCACGCGAGCAGTACTTC. The chain has TRBV5-1 and TRBJ2-7; the match to TRBD1 covers 7 bases. Germline assignment: CDR1 SGHRS and CDR2 YFSETQ. This CDR3 spans 15 amino acids. Trimming at V came to 0 bases and at J to 6 bases, leaving 9 bases not matched to a gene.

The CDR3 nucleotides read TGTGCCAGCAGCTCAGTGACAGGGACCGGGGAGCTGTTTTTT. It is translated as CASSSVTGTGELFF. The rearrangement uses TRBV7-2 and TRBJ2-2; 7 bases align to TRBD1. Germline lookup yields CDR1 SGHTA and CDR2 FQGNSA. V dropped 4 bases and J dropped 5; count of bases not matched to a gene: 4. The CDR3 sequence is 14 residues long.

The gene calls are TRBV7-8 and TRBJ2-5; tentative D call: TRBD1 (6 bases). CDR3 length: 13 amino acids. The V gene lost 2 bases and the J gene lost 5 bases, with 9 bases spanning the gap. Germline CDR1 is SGHVS and CDR2 is FQNEAQ. CDR3 nucleotide sequence: TGTGCCAGCAGCTTACGGCAGGGGGAGACCCAGTACTTC. Translating it yields CASSLRQGETQYF.

The chain has TRBV18 and TRBJ2-2, with TRBD1 identical over 7 bases. CDR1 and CDR2 (germline): KGHSH, LQKENI. CDR3 length equals 13 residues. The junction had 5 bases not matched to a gene; V was cut back by 5 bases and J by 8 bases. The DNA of the CDR3 is TGTGCCAGCTCATCGGGACAGAGAGGGGAGCTGTTTTTT. Protein: CASSSGQRGELFF. Filled out from reference TRBV18 and TRBJ2-2, the complete variable domain reads NAGVMQNPRHLVRRRGQEARLRCSPMKGHSHVYWYRQLPEEGLKFMVYLQKENIIDESGMPKERFSAEFPKEGPSILRIQQVVRGDSAAYFCASSSGQRGELFFGEGSRLTVL.

This chain links TRBV18 with TRBJ1-2; the match to TRBD1 covers 7 bases. In germline, CDR1 is KGHSH, CDR2 LQKENI. This CDR3 comprises 15 residues. V dropped 3 bases and J dropped 1; count of bases not matched to a gene: 5. DNA of the CDR3: TGTGCCAGCTCACCTTCGGGACAGATTAACTATGGCTACACCTTC. It translates to CASSPSGQINYGYTF. Full variable domain (rest looked up from reference TRBV18 and TRBJ1-2): NAGVMQNPRHLVRRRGQEARLRCSPMKGHSHVYWYRQLPEEGLKFMVYLQKENIIDESGMPKERFSAEFPKEGPSILRIQQVVRGDSAAYFCASSPSGQINYGYTFGSGTRLTVV.

The V and J genes are TRBV18 and TRBJ2-7; the D gene is possibly TRBD2 (7 bases). The V end was cut by 2 bases, the J end by 5 bases, with 10 bases between. The length of the CDR3 is 13 residues. The germline gives CDR1 KGHSH, CDR2 LQKENI. The CDR3 DNA sequence: TGTGCCAGCTCACCATCGGGGGGCAACGAGCAGTACTTC. Translated: CASSPSGGNEQYF.

J is TRBJ1-1 and V is TRBV6-5; 8 bases line up with TRBD1. V lost 5 bases and J lost 1; bases outside the gene matches: 6. Germline-derived CDR1 and CDR2 are MNHEY and SVGAGI. The CDR3 loop spans 15 amino acids. CDR3: CASSRGQDRNTEAFF. DNA of the CDR3: TGTGCCAGCAGTAGGGGACAGGACCGGAACACTGAAGCTTTCTTT.

The V and J genes are TRBV29-1 and TRBJ2-5; D is uncertain. CDR1 and CDR2 (germline): SQVTM, ANQGSEA. V lost 8 bases to trimming and J lost 4 bases, with 11 bases between them. This CDR3 spans 11 amino acids. The CDR3 region is CSSNFGETQYF. The CDR3 coding sequence is TGCAGCTCCAATTTCGGAGAGACCCAGTACTTC.